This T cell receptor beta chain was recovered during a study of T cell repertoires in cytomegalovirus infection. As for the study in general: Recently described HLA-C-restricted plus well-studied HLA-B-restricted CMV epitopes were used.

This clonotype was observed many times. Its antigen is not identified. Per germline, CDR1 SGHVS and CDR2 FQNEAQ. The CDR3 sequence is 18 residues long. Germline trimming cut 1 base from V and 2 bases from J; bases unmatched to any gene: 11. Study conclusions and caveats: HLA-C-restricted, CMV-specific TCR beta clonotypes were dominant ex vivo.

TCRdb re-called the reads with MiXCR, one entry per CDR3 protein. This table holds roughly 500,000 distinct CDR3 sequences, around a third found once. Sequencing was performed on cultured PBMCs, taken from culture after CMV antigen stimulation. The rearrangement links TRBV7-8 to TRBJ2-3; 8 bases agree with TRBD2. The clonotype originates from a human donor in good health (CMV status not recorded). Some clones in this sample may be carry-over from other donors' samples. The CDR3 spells CASSLVGSGIVDTDTQYF. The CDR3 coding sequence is TGTGCCAGCAGCTTAGTAGGTAGCGGGATCGTCGACACAGATACGCAGTATTTT.